This paragraph covers one TCR beta chain sequence. The antigen remains unidentified. This record belongs to a study of T-cell memory formation after mild COVID-19. Turning to the study itself: TCR clusters were largely donor specific.

From 5'RACE with constant-segment primers came TCR alpha and TCR beta cDNA libraries that carried sample barcodes and UMIs. TCRdb re-derived calls from the 5' RACE reads in MiXCR, one entry per CDR3 protein. The sample has 300,000 to 400,000 distinct CDR3 sequences, roughly 13% seen once; the top ten hold over 20%. The V gene's germline CDR1 is SGDLS and CDR2 YYNGEE. J gave up 2 bases and V 4 bases, and 14 bases lay outside the gene matches. The CDR3 spans 18 residues. Study outcomes and limitations: Whereas later expanders leaned CD4+, clones contracting day 15 to 85 showed a balanced CD4/CD8 makeup.

V and J are TRBV9 and TRBJ1-1, with 10 bases matching TRBD1. Specimen: PBMCs or a T cell subset sorted from them (not recorded which). The clonotype originates from a man aged 18 to 35 who had mild COVID-19 (a few samples of this study predate the infection). Cell type and time point are not known. Here the CDR3 DNA reads TGTGCCAGCAGCCTACGTCCCGGGACAGGGGTTGGAAACACTGAAGCTTTCTTT. Translated, it gives CASSLRPGTGVGNTEAFF.